These 24 T cell receptor beta chains were all obtained from the same sample, sequenced in a study of CD8 T cells in Susac syndrome. With random hexamers, reverse transcription was performed on about 0.45 to 1 ug of RNA. TCRdb ran MiXCR on the immunoSEQ multiplex PCR reads and lists one entry per CDR3 protein. This table holds approximately 200,000 distinct CDR3 sequences, approximately 94% found once. Sample: CD4+ T cells from PBMCs. These receptor sequences come from a human donor with multiple sclerosis.

The CDR3 DNA reads TGCAGTGCCCAGGTCCCAGATACGCAGTATTTT. Encoded protein: CSAQVPDTQYF. The chain employs TRBV20-1 and TRBJ2-3, with no clear D. The germline gives CDR1 DFQATT, CDR2 SNEGSKA (reference sequence). This CDR3 has 11 amino acids. V lost 6 bases and J 4 bases, leaving 8 bases between the germline ends.

The chain has TRBV15 and TRBJ2-5, with no clear D. Trimming cost V 5 bases and J 1 base, with 8 bases left between them. The CDR3 totals 13 residues. CDR1 is LNHNV, CDR2 YYDKDF, per germline (reference sequence). CDR3 coding DNA: TGTGCCACCAGCCCCCGACTCCAAGAGACCCAGTACTTC. It translates to CATSPRLQETQYF.

The chain uses TRBV19 and TRBJ2-3, with 7 bases aligning to TRBD2. The V gene's germline CDR1 is LNHDA and CDR2 SQIVND (reference sequence). The V gene end was trimmed by 4 bases and the J gene end by 1 base; junction bases not matched to a gene: 5. This CDR3 contains 15 residues. As DNA, the CDR3 is TGTGCCAGTAGTAAGGGAGGGATTCGCACAGATACGCAGTATTTT. The encoded protein is CASSKGGIRTDTQYF.

The DNA of the CDR3 is TGCAGCATCGGGGGCAGGGTCACAGATACGCAGTATTTT. As protein: CSIGGRVTDTQYF. The chain recombines TRBV29-1 with TRBJ2-3; the D call may be TRBD1 or TRBD2 (6 bases each). Trimming removed 8 bases from V and 2 bases from J, with 14 bases in between. The CDR3 runs 13 residues. CDR1 and CDR2 from the germline V gene are SQVTM and ANQGSEA.

This chain links TRBV15 with TRBJ1-2; no clear D. V lost 0 bases to trimming and J lost 2 bases, with 13 bases between them. CDR1 is LNHNV, CDR2 YYDKDF, per germline (reference sequence). The CDR3 totals 16 residues. CDR3 in DNA: TGTGCCACCAGCAGAGATCGGAGTTCTAGAAACTATGGCTACACCTTC. As protein: CATSRDRSSRNYGYTF.

The rearrangement uses TRBV3-1 and TRBJ1-1; D is ambiguous. CDR1 is LGHDT and CDR2 is YNNKEL in the germline V gene (reference sequence). Trimming took 4 bases from V and 1 from J, leaving 13 bases between them. This CDR3 has 15 residues. In DNA form, the CDR3 reads TGTGCCAGCAGCCCAAGATATCGGGGGAACACTGAAGCTTTCTTT. Protein: CASSPRYRGNTEAFF.

V gene TRBV14 combines with J gene TRBJ2-7, with D perhaps TRBD1 (7 bases). The CDR3 totals 15 residues. CDR1 SGHDN and CDR2 FVKESK come from the germline V gene. V lost 5 bases and J 4 bases, leaving 18 bases between the germline ends. CDR3 in amino acids: CASSYRQGGWYEQYF. The CDR3 region has the DNA TGTGCCAGCAGCTATCGACAGGGAGGATGGTACGAGCAGTACTTC. The whole variable domain, filled in from reference TRBV14 and TRBJ2-7, reads EAGVTQFPSHSVIEKGQTVTLRCDPISGHDNLYWYRRVMGKEIKFLLHFVKESKQDESGMPNNRFLAERTGGTYSTLKVQPAELEDSGVYFCASSYRQGGWYEQYFGPGTRLTVT.

The chain is built from TRBV29-1 and TRBJ1-1; a weak D match, TRBD1 (5 bases). CDR1 and CDR2 (germline): SQVTM, ANQGSEA. The CDR3 is made up of 13 amino acids. Trimming pared 4 bases from V and 5 bases from J, leaving 14 bases between. The CDR3 region has the DNA TGCAGCGTTGTAGGGACCTTAGTAACTGAAGCTTTCTTT. It codes for CSVVGTLVTEAFF.

The chain couples TRBV3-1 to TRBJ2-5; D unresolved. Deletions cut 1 base from V and 1 base from J, with 13 bases between. This CDR3 contains 16 residues. CDR1 is LGHDT, CDR2 YNNKEL, per germline (reference sequence). This CDR3 is CASSQGDMGFQETQYF. CDR3 DNA: TGTGCCAGCAGCCAAGGCGATATGGGGTTCCAAGAGACCCAGTACTTC.

The chain uses TRBV30 and TRBJ2-7, with 8 bases identical to TRBD1. CDR1 is GTSNPN, CDR2 SVGIG, per germline (reference sequence). The CDR3 length is 13 residues. With V trimmed by 3 bases and J by 2 bases, 3 bases remained unmatched. The CDR3 region has the DNA TGTGCCTGGAGCGGGACAGGCGCCTACGAGCAGTACTTC. Its translation is CAWSGTGAYEQYF.

The V gene is TRBV4-3, the J gene TRBJ1-5; no firm D call. Trimming removed 0 bases from V and 5 bases from J, with 5 bases in between. CDR3 length equals 13 residues. Germline-derived CDR1 and CDR2 are LGHNA and YSLEER. Here the CDR3 reads CASSQDIDQPQHF. The CDR3 DNA follows: TGCGCCAGCAGCCAAGATATCGATCAGCCCCAGCATTTT.

The rearrangement uses TRBV7-2 and TRBJ2-7; D unclear. CDR3 length: 13 residues. V was cut by 1 base and J by 2 bases, with 6 bases left in between. The germline CDR1 and CDR2 sequences are SGHTA and FQGNSA. CDR3 region: CASSLERTYEQYF. CDR3 DNA: TGTGCCAGCAGCTTAGAGAGAACCTACGAGCAGTACTTC.

The rearrangement links TRBV6-2 or TRBV6-3 to TRBJ2-7, with a tentative D call TRBD2 (5 bases). The CDR3 has 14 amino acids. Germline values: CDR1 MNHEY, CDR2 SVGEGT. Trimming took 8 bases from V and 2 from J, leaving 16 bases between them. In DNA form, the CDR3 reads TGTGCCAGCCTAAGGCCGGGGATCCCCTACGAGCAGTACTTC. Translated: CASLRPGIPYEQYF.

The chain couples TRBV20-1 to TRBJ2-3; D call uncertain. CDR1 is DFQATT, CDR2 SNEGSKA, per germline (reference sequence). The CDR3 contains 13 residues. The V and J ends lost 1 base and 3 bases respectively, with 8 bases between them. The CDR3 loop is CSARVGGTDTQYF. The CDR3 region has the DNA TGCAGTGCTAGAGTGGGCGGAACAGATACGCAGTATTTT.

V is TRBV18 and J is TRBJ2-1; 14 nucleotides align to TRBD2. Per germline, CDR1 KGHSH and CDR2 LQKENI. V lost 5 bases and J lost 5; bases outside the gene matches: 8. This CDR3 is built from 17 residues. Here the CDR3 DNA reads TGTGCCAGCTCAACTAATCCGGGACTAGCGGGGGACAATGAGCAGTTCTTC. Its protein product is CASSTNPGLAGDNEQFF.

In regard to this clonotype: One end of the junction does not line up with germline, which may come from a read error. This chain connects TRBV30 to TRBJ2-5; no clear D gene. The germline CDR1 and CDR2 sequences are GTSNPN and SVGIG (reference sequence). The CDR3 has 15 residues. The CDR3 DNA is TGTGCCTGGATTCTAAAAGGGAATCAACAAGAGGCCCAGTACTTC. Amino acids: CAWILKGNQQEAQYF.

The count of this clonotype is one. The rearrangement joins TRBV4-1 to TRBJ2-7; D may be TRBD2 (6 bases). CDR1 and CDR2 from the germline V gene are MGHRA and YSYEKL. V shed 0 bases and J shed 4 bases, with 16 bases lying between them. CDR3 length: 16 residues. CDR3: CASSQDRGAGLYEQYF. CDR3 bases: TGCGCCAGCAGCCAAGATCGAGGCGCGGGGCTTTACGAGCAGTACTTC.

The chain joins TRBV6-5 to TRBJ1-5, with D perhaps TRBD1 (6 bases). V was trimmed by 8 bases and J by 3 bases, leaving 14 bases between them. Germline V gives CDR1 MNHEY, CDR2 SVGAGI. There are 14 residues in the CDR3. DNA of the CDR3: TGTGCCAGCTCCGGGGGCCAAGACAATCAGCCCCAGCATTTT. Protein: CASSGGQDNQPQHF.

The gene calls are TRBV5-4 and TRBJ2-3; 7 nucleotides agree with TRBD1. V lost 0 bases and J lost 7; bases outside the gene matches: 11. The CDR3 totals 16 residues. In germline, CDR1 is SGHNT, CDR2 YYREEE (reference sequence). The CDR3 protein is CASSLVTGDRRNTQYF. The CDR3 DNA is TGTGCCAGCAGCTTGGTCACAGGGGACCGCCGAAATACGCAGTATTTT. The full variable domain, in which reference TRBV5-4 and TRBJ2-3 provide the parts outside the CDR3, is ETGVTQSPTHLIKTRGQQVTLRCSSQSGHNTVSWYQQALGQGPQFIFQYYREEENGRGNFPPRFSGLQFPNYSSELNVNALELDDSALYLCASSLVTGDRRNTQYFGPGTRLTVL.

This chain uses TRBV29-1 with TRBJ2-7, with 10 nucleotides matching TRBD1. Per the germline V gene, CDR1 is SQVTM and CDR2 is ANQGSEA. The CDR3 is made up of 14 amino acids. Trimming cost V 6 bases and J 1 base; bases outside gene matches: 6. The CDR3 is CSVSRDRGSYEQYF. CDR3 nucleotide sequence: TGCAGCGTCAGCCGGGACAGGGGTTCCTACGAGCAGTACTTC.

The table lists this clonotype with a count of one. The rearrangement joins TRBV15 to TRBJ1-6; D is possibly TRBD1 (6 bases). This CDR3 is 14 amino acids long. In germline, CDR1 is LNHNV, CDR2 YYDKDF (reference sequence). V was trimmed by 0 bases and J by 9 bases, leaving 9 bases between them. The CDR3 bases are TGTGCCACCAGCAGAGATAGGGGGGCTTCACCCCTCCACTTT. Translation gives CATSRDRGASPLHF.

This sequence joins TRBV30 and TRBJ2-5, with TRBD2 as a possible D gene (6 bases). The V end lost 1 base, the J end lost 7 bases, and 13 bases lay between the germline ends. Germline V gene sequence: CDR1 GTSNPN, CDR2 SVGIG (reference sequence). This CDR3 spans 13 amino acids. CDR3 sequence: CAWSASSEGTQYF. The CDR3 DNA reads as TGTGCCTGGAGTGCTTCTAGCGAGGGGACCCAGTACTTC.

The rearrangement joins TRBV11-3 to TRBJ2-5; tentatively, D is TRBD1 (5 bases). Germline lookup yields CDR1 SGHNT and CDR2 YENEEA. Trimming shortened V by 0 bases and J by 4 bases, and 6 bases separated the two germline ends. The CDR3 runs 13 residues. The CDR3 DNA is TGTGCCAGCAGCTTAGATCAGGGAGAGACCCAGTACTTC. This translates into CASSLDQGETQYF.

The chain links TRBV25-1 to TRBJ2-5, with a weak D call TRBD1 (5 bases). This CDR3 has 16 amino acids. V was clipped by 0 bases and J by 0 bases, with 11 bases between them. Germline CDR1 and CDR2: MGHDK and SYGVNS. Here the CDR3 DNA reads TGTGCCAGCAGTGAATACCCGACAGCTCACCAAGAGACCCAGTACTTC. Amino acid sequence: CASSEYPTAHQETQYF.